These 21 T cell receptor beta chains came from one sample sequenced in a study of blood T cell repertoires in COVID-19. TCRdb's copy holds only in-frame clones and misses some; the assay was immunoSEQ multiplex PCR. The sample includes around 150,000 clones, 81% of them seen just once. The source material was peripheral blood. These receptors were taken from a human donor in a cohort sampled during active COVID-19.

The chain uses TRBV7-2 and TRBJ1-1; a possible D gene is TRBD1 (5 bases). The CDR3 runs to 15 residues. Germline lookup yields CDR1 SGHTA and CDR2 FQGNSA. Trimming stripped 3 bases from V and 11 bases from J, with 22 bases between. The CDR3 region has the DNA TGTGCCAGCAGCTTTTTCTATGGGACCGCTGGGGGGGCTTTCTTT. Amino acids: CASSFFYGTAGGAFF.

This chain links TRBV27 with TRBJ1-2; 9 bases are shared with TRBD1. The CDR3 runs 13 residues. Germline V gene sequence: CDR1 MNHEY, CDR2 SMNVEV (reference sequence). Trimming at V came to 7 bases and at J to 5 bases, leaving 5 bases not matched to a gene. The chain's CDR3 is CASMPGQGYGYTF. Written as DNA, the CDR3 is TGTGCCAGCATGCCAGGACAGGGGTATGGCTACACCTTC.

The rearrangement uses TRBV16 and TRBJ2-3, with D possibly being TRBD1 (6 bases). From germline, CDR1 is KGHSY and CDR2 FQNENV. V lost 4 bases, J lost 6 bases, and 14 bases lay in between. CDR3 length: 14 amino acids. The CDR3 region is CASSPLSGADTQYF. The CDR3 DNA reads as TGTGCCAGCAGCCCTCTTTCAGGGGCGGATACGCAGTATTTT.

The rearrangement links TRBV2 to TRBJ2-6, with a weak D call TRBD1 (5 bases). Trimming took off 5 bases at V and 4 bases at J, with 15 bases between the two ends. The length of the CDR3 is 16 residues. CDR1 is SNHLY, CDR2 FYNNEI, per germline. CDR3 amino acids: CASSQTGVSGANVLTF. The DNA of the CDR3 is TGTGCCAGCAGTCAAACAGGCGTCTCAGGGGCCAACGTCCTGACTTTC.

V gene TRBV27 combines with J gene TRBJ2-1; D might be TRBD2 (6 bases). The V gene lost 0 bases and the J gene lost 2 bases, with 11 bases spanning the gap. Germline V gene lookup returns CDR1 MNHEY and CDR2 SMNVEV (reference sequence). This CDR3 is 16 amino acids long. The CDR3 DNA sequence: TGTGCCAGCAGTTTATCAGGGAGGCCCGCCTACAATGAGCAGTTCTTC. As protein: CASSLSGRPAYNEQFF.

The V gene is TRBV29-1, the J gene TRBJ2-3, with 15 bases matching TRBD2. The CDR3 spans 17 residues. CDR1 is SQVTM, CDR2 ANQGSEA, per germline. The junction had 6 bases not matched to a gene; V was cut back by 4 bases and J by 1 base. In DNA form, the CDR3 reads TGCAGCGTTGCGGGACTAGCGGGAGGAAGGGGCACAGATACGCAGTATTTT. It translates to CSVAGLAGGRGTDTQYF.

The CDR3 DNA sequence: TGTGCCAGCAGCTTAACCGGGGGGCGAGGTAGCAATCAGCCCCAGCATTTT. It encodes CASSLTGGRGSNQPQHF. The V call is TRBV27, the J call TRBJ1-5; possible D gene TRBD1, 6 bases. Germline V gene data show CDR1 as MNHEY and CDR2 as SMNVEV (reference sequence). Trimming pared 6 bases from V and 0 bases from J, leaving 18 bases between. This CDR3 is built from 17 residues.

This clone showed up just once. The chain combines TRBV5-1 with TRBJ1-2; D not certain. The germline V gene encodes CDR1 SGHRS and CDR2 YFSETQ. This CDR3 has 14 residues. V was cut by 0 bases and J by 8 bases, with 14 bases left in between. CDR3: CASSLAISGEGYTF. The CDR3 nucleotides are TGCGCCAGCAGCTTGGCCATTTCCGGGGAAGGCTACACCTTC.

The rearrangement joins TRBV28 to TRBJ2-7; 8 bases line up with TRBD1. Losses at the gene ends were 7 bases for V and 7 bases for J; bases not matched to a gene: 9. In germline, CDR1 is MDHEN, CDR2 SYDVKM. CDR3 size: 13 residues. The CDR3 is CASTKFRGREQYF. CDR3 sequence (DNA): TGTGCCAGCACCAAATTCAGGGGGCGAGAGCAGTACTTC.

V is TRBV28 and J is TRBJ2-7, with unresolved D. The CDR3 totals 12 residues. V dropped 3 bases and J dropped 4 bases, with 7 bases sitting between them. Germline V lookup: CDR1 MDHEN, CDR2 SYDVKM. This CDR3 is CASSFSRYEQYF. The CDR3 DNA sequence: TGTGCCAGCAGTTTTAGCCGATACGAGCAGTACTTC.

The chain has TRBV6-5 and TRBJ1-5; weak D call: TRBD1 (6 bases). This CDR3 spans 15 amino acids. Trimming removed 6 bases from V and 0 bases from J, with 12 bases in between. The germline V gene has CDR1 MNHEY and CDR2 SVGAGI. CDR3 sequence: CASSPTGISNQPQHF. For the CDR3, the DNA is TGTGCCAGCAGCCCGACAGGAATTAGCAATCAGCCCCAGCATTTT.

This sequence joins TRBV6-5 and TRBJ2-7; 8 bases fit TRBD1. V dropped 0 bases and J dropped 5; count of bases not matched to a gene: 6. CDR1 MNHEY and CDR2 SVGAGI come from the germline V gene. The CDR3 totals 15 residues. CDR3 coding DNA: TGTGCCAGCAGTTACTCCCCCAGGGGGCGGGACGAGCAGTACTTC. As protein: CASSYSPRGRDEQYF.

The chain links TRBV15 to TRBJ1-5; D unresolved. V shed 3 bases and J shed 3 bases, with 15 bases lying between them. Germline V gene lookup returns CDR1 LNHNV and CDR2 YYDKDF (reference sequence). The CDR3 is 16 residues long. The DNA of the CDR3 is TGTGCCACCAGCAGCGGGGAAGGAGTGTTCAATCAGCCCCAGCATTTT. Translating gives CATSSGEGVFNQPQHF.

V is TRBV11-2 and J is TRBJ2-1, with D unclear. CDR1 and CDR2 from the germline V gene are SGHAT and FQNNGV. This CDR3 has 15 residues. V was trimmed by 1 base and J by 0 bases, leaving 7 bases between them. The CDR3 DNA follows: TGTGCCAGCAGCTTAGTTGTCAGCTCCTACAATGAGCAGTTCTTC. Protein sequence: CASSLVVSSYNEQFF. Together with reference TRBV11-2 and TRBJ2-1, the CDR3 gives the full variable domain: EAGVAQSPRYKIIEKRQSVAFWCNPISGHATLYWYQQILGQGPKLLIQFQNNGVVDDSQLPKDRFSAERLKGVDSTLKIQPAKLEDSAVYLCASSLVVSSYNEQFFGPGTRLTVL.

The rearrangement joins TRBV19 to TRBJ1-1; 8 bases map to TRBD1. The length of the CDR3 is 14 residues. V lost 3 bases, J lost 5 bases, and 5 bases stayed unmatched. Germline CDR1 and CDR2: LNHDA and SQIVND (reference sequence). The CDR3 spells CASSISRGRTEAFF. As DNA, the CDR3 is TGTGCCAGTAGTATCTCCAGGGGGCGGACTGAAGCTTTCTTT.

V gene TRBV27 combines with J gene TRBJ2-7; TRBD2 aligns across 10 bases. The V and J ends lost 2 bases and 4 bases, in that order; junction bases with no gene match: 2. This CDR3 has 14 amino acids. Germline lookup yields CDR1 MNHEY and CDR2 SMNVEV (reference sequence). The chain's CDR3 is CASSLQAGGYEQYF. CDR3 bases: TGTGCCAGCAGTTTACAAGCGGGAGGGTACGAGCAGTACTTC.

This clone was counted between two and nine times. J is TRBJ2-4 and V is TRBV7-9; the D is unclear. V dropped 5 bases and J dropped 10 bases, with 21 bases sitting between them. The CDR3 consists of 15 residues. The germline V gene encodes CDR1 SEHNR and CDR2 FQNEAQ (reference sequence). DNA of the CDR3: TGTGCCAGCAGCCCCAGAGGCCAAGGCATTACTATTCAGTACTTC. Its protein is CASSPRGQGITIQYF.

The chain employs TRBV28 and TRBJ1-2; no clear D gene. The CDR3 covers 15 residues. Trimming pared 1 base from V and 0 bases from J, leaving 9 bases between. Germline CDR1 is MDHEN and CDR2 is SYDVKM. CDR3 DNA: TGTGCCAGCAGTTTATTTCCCGGAGCTAACTATGGCTACACCTTC. It codes for CASSLFPGANYGYTF.

V usage is TRBV11-2 and J usage is TRBJ1-1; 9 positions match TRBD1. The CDR3 is 14 residues long. Per the germline V gene, CDR1 is SGHAT and CDR2 is FQNNGV. J lost 8 bases, V lost 4 bases, and 8 bases had no gene match. CDR3 in amino acids: CASSSGQGTAEAFF. The CDR3 DNA follows: TGTGCCAGCAGCTCCGGACAGGGGACGGCCGAAGCTTTCTTT.

This clone was observed at least ten times. This chain connects TRBV27 to TRBJ2-2; D is perhaps TRBD2 (7 bases). Germline CDR1 and CDR2: MNHEY and SMNVEV (reference sequence). CDR3 size: 17 residues. Trimming stripped 2 bases from V and 1 base from J, with 14 bases between. In nucleotides, the CDR3 is TGTGCCAGCAGTTTACGGGGGGCTGCTTTGAACACCGGGGAGCTGTTTTTT. It codes for CASSLRGAALNTGELFF.

Concerning this clone: One end of the junction is discordant with germline, which a read error may explain. This rearrangement joins TRBV12-5 to TRBJ2-7, with a weak D call TRBD2 (5 bases). CDR1 is LGHNT and CDR2 is FRNRAP in the germline V gene. The CDR3 covers 12 residues. The CDR3 sequence is CASGLVGNSHQF. The CDR3 nucleotides read TGTGCTAGTGGTTTGGTCGGGAACTCCCATCAATTC.